These 17 T cell receptor beta chains were sequenced from one sample in a study of beta chain features in type 1 diabetes. Of the isolated RNA, all was reverse transcribed, and so the sequenced material was expressed TCRB transcripts. Using immunoSEQ multiplex PCR, the repertoire was profiled, and TCRdb retains in-frame clones only, with some absent. The sample holds about 260,000 clones, around 21% seen once. What these receptors recognize is not known. Findings of the study overall: Type 1 diabetes patients showed a moderate but significant shortening of TCRB CDR3s in all four CD4+ subsets.

The sample taken for sequencing was naive CD4+ T cells from blood. Every receptor here comes from a woman between 35 and 50 years old with type 1 diabetes.

J is TRBJ2-5 and V is TRBV5-1; 7 bases fit TRBD1. V lost 4 bases, J lost 1 base, and 4 bases stayed unmatched. This CDR3 contains 14 residues. Germline CDR1 is SGHRS and CDR2 is YFSETQ. The CDR3 DNA reads as TGCGCCAGCAGCCCGGGGACAGTCCAAGAGACCCAGTACTTC. Its protein is CASSPGTVQETQYF.

This clone turned up a few times. V usage is TRBV27 and J usage is TRBJ1-6; 7 nucleotides agree with TRBD1. The CDR3 runs to 14 residues. CDR1 is MNHEY, CDR2 SMNVEV, per germline (reference sequence). The V segment lost 3 bases and the J segment 8 bases; nucleotides outside the gene matches: 4. CDR3 amino acids: CASSFRGQHSPLHF. CDR3 DNA sequence: TGTGCCAGCAGTTTTAGGGGGCAGCATTCACCCCTCCACTTT.

The chain couples TRBV27 to TRBJ2-7, with D possibly being TRBD2 (5 bases). CDR3 size: 13 residues. The V and J ends lost 4 bases and 6 bases respectively, with 13 bases between them. CDR1 is MNHEY and CDR2 is SMNVEV in the germline V gene (reference sequence). The CDR3 protein is CASSSPTLAEQYF. The DNA of the CDR3 is TGTGCCAGCAGTTCCCCGACTCTAGCCGAGCAGTACTTC.

The chain carries TRBV5-1 and TRBJ2-1; 8 bases are shared with TRBD2. The V and J ends lost 2 bases and 7 bases, in that order; junction bases with no gene match: 11. The CDR3 consists of 16 residues. The germline gives CDR1 SGHRS, CDR2 YFSETQ. In DNA form, the CDR3 reads TGCGCCAGCAGCTTAATACCAAGCGGGAGTGAAAATGAGCAGTTCTTC. It codes for CASSLIPSGSENEQFF.

A word on this clone: Other DNA variants within this sample encode the same CDR3. The chain employs TRBV18 and TRBJ2-7; D perhaps matches TRBD1 (6 bases). The CDR3 is made up of 13 amino acids. Per germline, CDR1 KGHSH and CDR2 LQKENI. V lost 2 bases to trimming and J lost 1 base, with 6 bases between them. As DNA, the CDR3 is TGTGCCAGCTCACCAACAGGGTCCTACGAGCAGTACTTC. Translated: CASSPTGSYEQYF.

This clone has a handful of counts. The rearrangement joins TRBV9 to TRBJ1-5, with TRBD1 matching 11 bases. The CDR3 extends over 14 amino acids. V lost 7 bases, J lost 7 bases, and 7 bases stayed unmatched. CDR1 is SGDLS, CDR2 YYNGEE, per germline. The CDR3 DNA reads TGTGCCAGCGCCCTAGGGACAGGGGGACAGCCCCAGCATTTT. It yields the protein CASALGTGGQPQHF.

This clone has just a few counts. The chain is built from TRBV7-2 and TRBJ2-7; possibly TRBD1 for D (6 bases). The CDR3 covers 12 residues. CDR1 SGHTA and CDR2 FQGNSA come from the germline V gene. Trimming left V 5 bases short and J 7 bases short, with 12 bases between. The CDR3 DNA sequence: TGTGCCAGCAGCACCACAGGGAGTGAGCAGTACTTC. Translating it yields CASSTTGSEQYF.

This clone was detected a few times. The CDR3 bases are TGTGCCAGCAGCCGGGACAGGGGCCCATCCAACTATGGCTACACCTTC. Protein sequence: CASSRDRGPSNYGYTF. The V and J genes are TRBV9 and TRBJ1-2, with TRBD1 identical over 10 bases. The J segment lost 2 bases and the V segment lost 4 bases, leaving 8 bases of the junction unmatched. The CDR3 is 16 residues long. Per the germline V gene, CDR1 is SGDLS and CDR2 is YYNGEE.

The gene calls are TRBV13 and TRBJ2-3, with 9 nucleotides matching TRBD1. The J segment lost 0 bases and the V segment lost 5 bases, leaving 3 bases of the junction unmatched. The CDR3 runs to 15 residues. Germline V gene data show CDR1 as PRHDT and CDR2 as FYEKMQ (reference sequence). The CDR3 region has the DNA TGTGCCAGCAGCGCAGGGACAGGGAGCACAGATACGCAGTATTTT. It translates to CASSAGTGSTDTQYF.

The chain joins TRBV7-2 to TRBJ2-2, with 10 bases aligning to TRBD2. CDR1 and CDR2 (germline): SGHTA, FQGNSA. The CDR3 is 17 residues long. Trimming cost V 3 bases and J 1 base; bases outside gene matches: 5. The CDR3 region is CASSFQRGGGNTGELFF. CDR3 in DNA: TGTGCCAGCAGCTTTCAGCGGGGGGGCGGGAACACCGGGGAGCTGTTTTTT.

This clone has only a few counts. This chain uses TRBV4-3 with TRBJ2-7; 7 bases are shared with TRBD2. The CDR3 is made up of 15 amino acids. Germline V gene sequence: CDR1 LGHNA, CDR2 YSLEER. J gave up 7 bases and V 4 bases, and 13 bases lay outside the gene matches. In DNA, the CDR3 is TGCGCCAGCAGCCCCCGAGGGAGGGGCGGAGCAGAGCAGTACTTC. Amino acids: CASSPRGRGGAEQYF.

This clone occurred a few times. This chain joins TRBV6-1 and TRBJ2-5; D gene ambiguous. Germline V lookup: CDR1 MNHNS, CDR2 SASEGT. The CDR3 spans 16 residues. V lost 4 bases and J 9 bases, leaving 24 bases between the germline ends. The CDR3 region has the DNA TGTGCCAGCAGTGCCGACTCATGGGTCCAAAGAGACTCCCAGTACTTC. It encodes CASSADSWVQRDSQYF.

The chain's CDR3 is CASSVDPTPYNEQFF. CDR3 nucleotides: TGTGCCAGCAGCGTAGATCCGACACCCTACAATGAGCAGTTCTTC. The V gene is TRBV9, the J gene TRBJ2-1; the D is unclear. Germline CDR1 reads SGDLS; CDR2 reads YYNGEE. With 0 bases removed from V and 2 bases from J, the gap between germline ends came to 9 bases. The CDR3 sequence is 15 residues long. Looking up the rest from reference TRBV9 and TRBJ2-1 gives the full variable domain: DSGVTQTPKHLITATGQRVTLRCSPRSGDLSVYWYQQSLDQGLQFLIQYYNGEERAKGNILERFSAQQFPDLHSELNLSSLELGDSALYFCASSVDPTPYNEQFFGPGTRLTVL.

J is TRBJ1-1 and V is TRBV29-1; D is ambiguous. Germline V CDR1 and CDR2: SQVTM, ANQGSEA. CDR3 length equals 11 residues. The V and J ends lost 7 bases and 2 bases respectively, with 8 bases between them. The CDR3 coding sequence is TGCAGCGGGGCGACAAACACTGAAGCTTTCTTT. Its protein is CSGATNTEAFF.

This clone has a handful of counts. The V call is TRBV10-3, the J call TRBJ2-3; D might be TRBD1 (6 bases). This CDR3 has 16 residues. CDR1 is ENHRY and CDR2 is SYGVKD in the germline V gene. V lost 9 bases and J lost 5, with 24 bases in between. CDR3 DNA: TGTGCCATTTCCCCCCAAACAGGGTCAAGGGGAGATACGCAGTATTTT. As protein: CAISPQTGSRGDTQYF.

The sample holds one count of this clone. V and J are TRBV28 and TRBJ1-2; D ambiguous. This CDR3 contains 15 residues. V was cut by 4 bases and J by 5 bases, with 17 bases left in between. Germline values: CDR1 MDHEN, CDR2 SYDVKM. The CDR3: CASSSNGDPQYGYTF. DNA for the CDR3: TGTGCCAGCAGTTCAAACGGTGATCCCCAATATGGCTACACCTTC.

V gene TRBV28 combines with J gene TRBJ1-2; 8 positions agree with TRBD1. This CDR3 has 13 residues. Germline V CDR1 and CDR2: MDHEN, SYDVKM. V lost 6 bases and J lost 8; bases outside the gene matches: 8. This chain's CDR3 is CASSLVDRVGYTF. The CDR3 region has the DNA TGTGCCAGCAGCTTAGTGGACAGGGTCGGCTACACCTTC.